Here is one T cell receptor beta chain with its context. Its matching antigen is unknown. Germline V gives CDR1 MDHEN, CDR2 SYDVKM. The CDR3 spans 14 residues. Trimming pared 6 bases from V and 0 bases from J, leaving 12 bases between. Cells designated naive CD8 were CD45RO-negative and were positively selected for CCR7, with terminally differentiated effector memory CD45RA+ cells excluded. Nashville, Tennessee was home to all donors, each a Caucasian adult. These data originate in a study of shared clonotypes between healthy human individuals. Findings of the study overall: Genetic and exposure-history diversity was limited by the small donor number. The sharing of 5% to 6.5% of naive CD4 clonotypes was seen across several donors.

This table comes from immunoSEQ multiplex PCR, and its TCRdb copy is limited to in-frame clones, with some not included. The table shows about 2,200,000 clones, with roughly 91% occurring only once. The sequenced sample consisted of naive CD8+ T cells from PBMCs. The V and J genes are TRBV28 and TRBJ2-7; D remains unclear. This TCR was recovered from a man aged 18 to 29 in good health. Some clones in this sample may be carry-over from other donors' samples. As DNA, the CDR3 is TGTGCCAGCAGCGATCTAAGGTTCTCCTACGAGCAGTACTTC. Protein product: CASSDLRFSYEQYF.